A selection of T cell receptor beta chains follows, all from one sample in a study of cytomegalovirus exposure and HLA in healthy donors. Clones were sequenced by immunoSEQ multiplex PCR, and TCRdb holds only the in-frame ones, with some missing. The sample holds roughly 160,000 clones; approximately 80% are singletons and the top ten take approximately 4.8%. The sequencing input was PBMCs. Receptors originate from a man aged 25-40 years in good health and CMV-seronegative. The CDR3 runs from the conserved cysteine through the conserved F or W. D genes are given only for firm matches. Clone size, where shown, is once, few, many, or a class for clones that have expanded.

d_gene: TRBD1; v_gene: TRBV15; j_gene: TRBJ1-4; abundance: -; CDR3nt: TGTGCCACCACTTATACAGACAGGGCCAATGAAAAACTGTTTTTT; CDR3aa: CATTYTDRANEKLFF
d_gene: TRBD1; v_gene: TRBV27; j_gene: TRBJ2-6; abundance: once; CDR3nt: TGTGCCACTTCCGGGACAGGCCTGTCTGGGGCCAACGTCCTGACTTTC; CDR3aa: CATSGTGLSGANVLTF
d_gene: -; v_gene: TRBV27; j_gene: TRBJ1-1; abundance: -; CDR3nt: TGTGCCAGCAGGCGGGCCGATGAAGCTTTCTTT; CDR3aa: CASRRADEAFF
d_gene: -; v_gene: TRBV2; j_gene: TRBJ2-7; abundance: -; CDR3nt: TGTGCCAGCATTCGAGGAGGCGAGCAGTACTTC; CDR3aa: CASIRGGEQYF
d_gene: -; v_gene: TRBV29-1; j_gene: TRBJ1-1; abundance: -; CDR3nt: TGCAGCGTTGAAGATCGGACACCATCCCTCACTGAAGCTTTCTTT; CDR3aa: CSVEDRTPSLTEAFF
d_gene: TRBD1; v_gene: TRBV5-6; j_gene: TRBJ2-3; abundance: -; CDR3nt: TGTGCCAGCAGCCGAGGGACAGGGAAACACACAGATACGCAGTATTTT; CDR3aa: CASSRGTGKHTDTQYF
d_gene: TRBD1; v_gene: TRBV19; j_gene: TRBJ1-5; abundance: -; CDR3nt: TGTGCCAGTAGTATCCGGGACAGAAATCAGCCCCAGCATTTT; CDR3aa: CASSIRDRNQPQHF
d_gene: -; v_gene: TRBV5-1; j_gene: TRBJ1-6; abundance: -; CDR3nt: TGCGCCAGCAGCAACGGGACAATAAATTCACCCCTCCACTTT; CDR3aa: CASSNGTINSPLHF
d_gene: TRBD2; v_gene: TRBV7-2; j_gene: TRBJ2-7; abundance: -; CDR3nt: TGTGCCAGCAGCTTAGCTTGGGCGGCGGGAGGTTCTGGTGCCCCCCACTACGAGCAGTACTTC; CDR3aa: CASSLAWAAGGSGAPHYEQYF
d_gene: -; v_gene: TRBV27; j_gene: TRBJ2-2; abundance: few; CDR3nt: TGTGCCAGCAGTTTTGGTGGACTCCAAAACGCCGGGGAGCTGTTTTTT; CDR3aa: CASSFGGLQNAGELFF
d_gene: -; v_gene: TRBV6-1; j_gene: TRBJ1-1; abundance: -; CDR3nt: TGTGCCAGCAGTGATGAGAGACACCCGAACACTGAAGCTTTCTTT; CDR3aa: CASSDERHPNTEAFF
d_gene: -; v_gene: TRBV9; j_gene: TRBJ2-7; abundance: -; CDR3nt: TGTGCCAGCAGCCCCCCCCAGGGCCCCCACGAGCAGTACTTC; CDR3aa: CASSPPQGPHEQYF
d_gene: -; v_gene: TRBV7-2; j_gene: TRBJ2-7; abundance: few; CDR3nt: TGTGCCAGCAGCCCCCAGGTATCCTACGAGCAGTACTTC; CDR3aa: CASSPQVSYEQYF
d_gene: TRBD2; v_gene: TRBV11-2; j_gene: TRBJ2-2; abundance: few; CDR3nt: TGTGCCAGCAGCTTTATCGCGGGGGAGACCGGGGAGCTGTTTTTT; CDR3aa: CASSFIAGETGELFF
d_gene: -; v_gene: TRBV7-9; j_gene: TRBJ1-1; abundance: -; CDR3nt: TGTGCCAGCAGCTTCCCTTCTGGCGGGGGCACTGAAGCTTTCTTT; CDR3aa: CASSFPSGGGTEAFF
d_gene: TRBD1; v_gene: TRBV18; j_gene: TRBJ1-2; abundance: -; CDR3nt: TGTGCCAGCTCACCCCAACAGGGGGCGGGCTATGGCTACACCTTC; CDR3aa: CASSPQQGAGYGYTF
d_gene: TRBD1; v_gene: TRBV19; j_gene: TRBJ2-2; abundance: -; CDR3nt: TGTGCCAGCTGGGGGCGAGGACAGGGAGAGGACACCGGGGAGCTGTTTTTT; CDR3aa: CASWGRGQGEDTGELFF
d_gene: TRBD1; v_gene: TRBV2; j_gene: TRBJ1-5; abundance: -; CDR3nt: TGTGCCAGCAGCCTAGATGTACAGGGGGCTCTGGTGGGTCAGCCCCAGCATTTT; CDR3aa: CASSLDVQGALVGQPQHF
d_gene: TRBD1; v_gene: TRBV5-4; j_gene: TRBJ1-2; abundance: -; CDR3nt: TGTGCCAGCAGCGGTCCGGGACAGGTAAACTATGGCTACACCTTC; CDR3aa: CASSGPGQVNYGYTF
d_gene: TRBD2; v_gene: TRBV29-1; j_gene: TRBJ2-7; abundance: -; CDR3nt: TGCAGCGTTGTACTAGCGGGGATCTACGAGCAGTACTTC; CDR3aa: CSVVLAGIYEQYF
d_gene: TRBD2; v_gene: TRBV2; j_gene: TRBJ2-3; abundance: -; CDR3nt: TGTGCCAGCACCCGAAGGAATAGACTAGCGGGAGGAGGGACGCAGTATTTT; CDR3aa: CASTRRNRLAGGGTQYF
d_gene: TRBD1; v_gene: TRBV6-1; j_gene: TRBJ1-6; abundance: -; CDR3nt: TGTGCCAGCAGCGACAGGGTATATACACCCCTCCACTTT; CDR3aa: CASSDRVYTPLHF
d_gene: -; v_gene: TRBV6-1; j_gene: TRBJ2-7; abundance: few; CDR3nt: TGTGCCAGCACCGGGACTTTCCTTGGCGAGCAGTACTTC; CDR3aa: CASTGTFLGEQYF
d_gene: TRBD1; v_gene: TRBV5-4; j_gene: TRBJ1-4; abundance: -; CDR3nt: TGTGCCAGCAGCTTGGAACAGGGGGTTGATGAAAAACTGTTTTTT; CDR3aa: CASSLEQGVDEKLFF
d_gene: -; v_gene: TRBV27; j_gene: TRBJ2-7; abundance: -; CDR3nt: TGTGCCAGCAGTCGGTCGGACAGCTCCTACGAGCAGTACTTC; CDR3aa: CASSRSDSSYEQYF
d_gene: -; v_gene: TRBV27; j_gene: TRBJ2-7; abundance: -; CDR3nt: TGTGCCAGCAGTTTTGGGGCGTGGTACGAGCAGTACTTC; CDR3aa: CASSFGAWYEQYF
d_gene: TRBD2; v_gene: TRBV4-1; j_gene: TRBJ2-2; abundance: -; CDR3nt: TGCGCCAGCAGCCAAGCCGGGACTAGCGGGGGGCTCCACCGGGAGCTGTTTTTT; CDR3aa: CASSQAGTSGGLHRELFF
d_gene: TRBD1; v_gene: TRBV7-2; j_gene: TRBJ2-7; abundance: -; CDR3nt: TGTGCCAGCAGCGGGCCCGGGACAGGGAAGCAGTACTTC; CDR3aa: CASSGPGTGKQYF
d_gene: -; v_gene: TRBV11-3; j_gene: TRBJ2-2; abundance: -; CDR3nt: TGTGCCAGCAGCTTAGGGACAGCGGAGCTGTTTTTT; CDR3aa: CASSLGTAELFF
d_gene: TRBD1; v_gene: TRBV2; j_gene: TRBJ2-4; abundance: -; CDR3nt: TGTGCCAGCAGTGAACTGGGGACAGGGGATTTCCCATTAGCCAAAAACATTCAGTACTTC; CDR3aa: CASSELGTGDFPLAKNIQYF
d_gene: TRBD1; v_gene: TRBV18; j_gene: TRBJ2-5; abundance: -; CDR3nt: TGTGCCAGCTCACCGCGACAGGGACCACAAGAGACCCAGTACTTC; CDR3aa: CASSPRQGPQETQYF
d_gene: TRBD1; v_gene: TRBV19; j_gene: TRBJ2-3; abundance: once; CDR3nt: TGTGCCAGTAGTACGACAAACCCGGGACAGACAGATACGCAGTATTTT; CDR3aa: CASSTTNPGQTDTQYF
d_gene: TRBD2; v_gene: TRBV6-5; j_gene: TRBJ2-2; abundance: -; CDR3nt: TGTGCCAGCAGTTACCTAGCGGGAGAGGGCGGGGAGCTGTTTTTT; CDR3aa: CASSYLAGEGGELFF
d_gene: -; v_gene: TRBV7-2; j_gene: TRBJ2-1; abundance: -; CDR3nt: TGTGCCAGCAGCTTAGAAGCGACCGCCACTTACAATGAGCAGTTCTTC; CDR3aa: CASSLEATATYNEQFF
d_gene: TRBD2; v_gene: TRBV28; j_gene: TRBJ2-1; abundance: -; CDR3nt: TGTGCCAGCAGTCTAGCGGGAGACGCCGGTGAGCAGTTCTTC; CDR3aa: CASSLAGDAGEQFF
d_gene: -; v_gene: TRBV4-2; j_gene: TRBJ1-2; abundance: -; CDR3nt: TGTGCCAGCAGCCAAACCCACGGGGGGGGTGGCTACACCTTC; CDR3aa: CASSQTHGGGGYTF
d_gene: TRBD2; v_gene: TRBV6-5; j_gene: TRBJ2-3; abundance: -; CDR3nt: TGTGCCAGCAGCAGACTAGCGGGCTACACAGATACGCAGTATTTT; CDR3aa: CASSRLAGYTDTQYF
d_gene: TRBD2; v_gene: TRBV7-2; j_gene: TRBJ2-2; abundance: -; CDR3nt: TGTGCCAGCAGCCCTAGTGGACTAGCGGACGGGGAGCTGTTTTTT; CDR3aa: CASSPSGLADGELFF
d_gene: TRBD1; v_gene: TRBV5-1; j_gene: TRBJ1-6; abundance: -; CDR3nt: TGCGCCAGCAGCTTGGTACAGGGGGCCTCACCCCTCCACTTT; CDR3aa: CASSLVQGASPLHF
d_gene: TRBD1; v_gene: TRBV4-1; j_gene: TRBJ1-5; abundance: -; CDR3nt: TGCGCCAGCAGCCAAGAAAGGACAGGACAGCCCCAGCATTTT; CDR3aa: CASSQERTGQPQHF
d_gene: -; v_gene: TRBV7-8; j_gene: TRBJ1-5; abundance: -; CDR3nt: TGTGCCAGCAGCTTAGACAGTAGCAATCAGCCCCAGCATTTT; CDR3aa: CASSLDSSNQPQHF
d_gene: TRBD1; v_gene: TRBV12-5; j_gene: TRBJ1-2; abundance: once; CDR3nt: TGTGCTAGTGGTTTGGTGAGGGGGCGCGGGGCTAACTATGGCTACACCTTC; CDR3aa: CASGLVRGRGANYGYTF
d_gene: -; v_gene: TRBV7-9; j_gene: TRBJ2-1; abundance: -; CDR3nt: TGTGCCAGCAGAAACGGGATCTCCTACAATGAGCAGTTCTTC; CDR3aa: CASRNGISYNEQFF
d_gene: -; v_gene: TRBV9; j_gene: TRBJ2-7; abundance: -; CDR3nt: TGTGCCAGCAGCGTAGGGGGAGGGGGGGCCTACGAGCAGTACTTC; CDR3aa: CASSVGGGGAYEQYF
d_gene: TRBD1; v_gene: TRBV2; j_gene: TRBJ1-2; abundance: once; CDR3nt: TGTGCCAGCACAAACCCCGGACAGGGGTCCCCCCTTGACCATTATGGCTACACCTTC; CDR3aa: CASTNPGQGSPLDHYGYTF
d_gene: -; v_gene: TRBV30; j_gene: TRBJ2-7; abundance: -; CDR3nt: TGTGCCTGGAGTGTAAGGGCAGGGCTATCCTACGAGCAGTACTTC; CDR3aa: CAWSVRAGLSYEQYF
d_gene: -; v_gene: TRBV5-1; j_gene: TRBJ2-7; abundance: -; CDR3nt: TGCGCCAGCAGCTTGGGGGAGCCCTACGAGCAGTACTTC; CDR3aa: CASSLGEPYEQYF
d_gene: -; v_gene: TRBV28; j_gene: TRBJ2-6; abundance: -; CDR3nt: TGTGCCAGCAGTCCTCTAGACTCTGGGGCCAACGTCCTGACTTTC; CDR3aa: CASSPLDSGANVLTF
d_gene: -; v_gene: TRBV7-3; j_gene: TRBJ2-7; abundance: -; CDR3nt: TGTGCCAGCAGCCTAACGGGGCTAGGGCGTGGCGAGCAGTACTTC; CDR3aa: CASSLTGLGRGEQYF
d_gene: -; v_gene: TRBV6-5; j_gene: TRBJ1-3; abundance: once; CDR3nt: TGTGCCAGCACCCAGGGGCGGTCTGGAAACACCATATATTTT; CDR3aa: CASTQGRSGNTIYF
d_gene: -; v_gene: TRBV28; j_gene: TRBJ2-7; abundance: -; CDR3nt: TGTGCCAGCAGGACCGGGACAATCTACGAGCAGTACTTC; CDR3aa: CASRTGTIYEQYF
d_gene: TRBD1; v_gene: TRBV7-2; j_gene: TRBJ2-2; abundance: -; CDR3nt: TGTGCCAGCAGGGGACAGGGCCTAGTCAACACCGGGGAGCTGTTTTTT; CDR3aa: CASRGQGLVNTGELFF
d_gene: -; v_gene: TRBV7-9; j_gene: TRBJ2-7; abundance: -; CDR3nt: TGTGCCAGCAGCTTAGGAGCGTCGGGGGAAGGGTCGTTC; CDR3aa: CASSLGASGEGSF
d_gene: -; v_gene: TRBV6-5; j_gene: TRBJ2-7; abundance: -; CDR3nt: TGTGCCAGCAGTTACGTGGCAGACTCCTACGAGCAGTACTTC; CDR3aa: CASSYVADSYEQYF
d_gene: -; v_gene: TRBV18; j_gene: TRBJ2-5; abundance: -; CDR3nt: TGTGCCAGCTCACTGGTACAGCAAGAGACCCAGTACTTC; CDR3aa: CASSLVQQETQYF
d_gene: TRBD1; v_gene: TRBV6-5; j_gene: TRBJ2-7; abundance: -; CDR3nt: TGTGCCAGCAGTTACTCCGGGACAGACTACGAGCAGTACTTC; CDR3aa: CASSYSGTDYEQYF
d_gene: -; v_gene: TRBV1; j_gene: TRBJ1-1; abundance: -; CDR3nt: TGCACCAGCAGCCAAGAACGACCAGGGACTGAAGCTTTCTTT; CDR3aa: CTSSQERPGTEAFF